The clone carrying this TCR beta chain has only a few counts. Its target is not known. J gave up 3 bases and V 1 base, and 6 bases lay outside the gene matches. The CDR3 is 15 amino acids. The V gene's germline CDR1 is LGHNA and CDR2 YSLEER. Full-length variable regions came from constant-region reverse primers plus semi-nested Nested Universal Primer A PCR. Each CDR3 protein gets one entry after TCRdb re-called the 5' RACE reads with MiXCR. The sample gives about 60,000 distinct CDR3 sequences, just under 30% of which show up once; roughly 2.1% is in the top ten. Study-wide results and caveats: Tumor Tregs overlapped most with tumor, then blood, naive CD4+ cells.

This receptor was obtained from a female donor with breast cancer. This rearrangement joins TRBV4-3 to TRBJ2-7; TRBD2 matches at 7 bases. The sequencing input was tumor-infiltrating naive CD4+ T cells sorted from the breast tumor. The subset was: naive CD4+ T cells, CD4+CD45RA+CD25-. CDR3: CASSQAGGTYYEQYF. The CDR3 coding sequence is TGCGCCAGCAGCCAAGCGGGAGGCACCTACTACGAGCAGTACTTC.